Below are 12 T cell receptor beta chains sequenced from a single sample in a study of blood T cell repertoires in COVID-19 (dated by TCRdb to 2018 to 2020). To prepare the library, the immunoSEQ multiplex PCR assay was applied. The immuneACCESS repertoire file appears here via TCRdb, limited to in-frame rearrangements. These files lack a portion of the clones; in checked studies, under half of the deficit traces to unresolved V genes, and the cause of the others is not known. The sample table shows some 200,000 clones, and 89% are seen once. Roughly 0.77% of the sample rests with the top ten. The sample consisted of PBMCs or T cells enriched from blood (not recorded which). The receptor source for this set is a woman younger than 30 who had recovered from COVID-19.

This rearrangement joins TRBV6-2 or TRBV6-3 to TRBJ2-7; D gene ambiguous. Looked up from germline, CDR1 is MNHEY and CDR2 is SVGEGT. The CDR3 extends over 14 amino acids. The germline V and J ends were trimmed by 2 bases and 2 bases, with 10 bases remaining between them. This CDR3 is CASSYGLPAYEQYF. The DNA for the CDR3 is TGTGCCAGCAGTTACGGGCTCCCGGCCTACGAGCAGTACTTC.

J is TRBJ1-2 and V is TRBV9; D is unclear. The germline V gene encodes CDR1 SGDLS and CDR2 YYNGEE. The CDR3 is 15 residues long. Trimming cost V 3 bases and J 1 base, with 13 bases left between them. In nucleotides, the CDR3 is TGTGCCAGCAGCGAGCCGGTAGGCGGTAACTATGGCTACACCTTC. It is translated as CASSEPVGGNYGYTF. Full variable domain (missing parts from reference TRBV9 and TRBJ1-2): DSGVTQTPKHLITATGQRVTLRCSPRSGDLSVYWYQQSLDQGLQFLIQYYNGEERAKGNILERFSAQQFPDLHSELNLSSLELGDSALYFCASSEPVGGNYGYTFGSGTRLTVV.

This chain connects TRBV14 to TRBJ1-3, with unresolved D. This CDR3 comprises 16 residues. Germline assignment: CDR1 SGHDN and CDR2 FVKESK. V shed 0 bases and J shed 0 bases, with 9 bases lying between them. The DNA for the CDR3 is TGTGCCAGCAGCCAAGAACTAGTTGTCTCTGGAAACACCATATATTTT. It encodes CASSQELVVSGNTIYF.

J is TRBJ1-2 and V is TRBV28; D ambiguous. Trimming left V 1 base short and J 5 bases short, with 14 bases between. Germline V gene data show CDR1 as MDHEN and CDR2 as SYDVKM. The CDR3 totals 15 residues. CDR3 amino acids: CASSLSDGRDYGYTF. The CDR3 bases are TGTGCCAGCAGTTTATCCGACGGACGGGATTATGGCTACACCTTC.

The CDR3 DNA is TGTGCAAGTCGCTTAGCCCGGGGGGTAGCCTTCACAGATACGCAGTATTTT. As protein: CASRLARGVAFTDTQYF. V usage is TRBV12-2 and J usage is TRBJ2-3; the table's TRBD2 call for D was not verified on the DNA. TRBV12-2 is a pseudogene locus. CDR3 size: 17 residues.

The CDR3 sequence: CASSAPDSTGELFF. The CDR3 bases are TGTGCCAGCAGTGCCCCGGACAGCACCGGGGAGCTGTTTTTT. The rearrangement uses TRBV28 and TRBJ2-2; D is possibly TRBD1 (6 bases). There are 14 residues in the CDR3. The germline V and J ends were trimmed by 5 bases and 4 bases, with 11 bases remaining between them. Germline V gene data show CDR1 as MDHEN and CDR2 as SYDVKM.

Note on this clone: One end of the junction varies from germline; a read error may be responsible. The chain uses TRBV10-3 and TRBJ2-1; 8 bases match TRBD2. The CDR3 has 12 amino acids. Per the germline V gene, CDR1 is ENHRY and CDR2 is SYGVKD. CDR3: CVISGSGDEQFF. The CDR3 region has the DNA TGTGTCATCAGTGGTAGCGGGGATGAGCAGTTCTTC.

The J gene is TRBJ2-1, the V gene TRBV27, with 13 bases identical to TRBD2. This CDR3 is built from 16 residues. Per the germline V gene, CDR1 is MNHEY and CDR2 is SMNVEV (reference sequence). V was pared by 5 bases and J by 2 bases, with 3 bases of the junction left unmatched. CDR3 sequence reads: CASSDGTSGTYNEQFF. DNA for the CDR3: TGTGCCAGCAGTGACGGGACTAGCGGGACCTACAATGAGCAGTTCTTC.

The rearrangement joins TRBV6-5 to TRBJ1-2; TRBD1 agrees at 12 bases. The V and J ends lost 5 bases and 7 bases, in that order; junction bases with no gene match: 8. The CDR3 is made up of 15 amino acids. In germline, CDR1 is MNHEY, CDR2 SVGAGI. CDR3 sequence (DNA): TGTGCCAGCAGTAGAGGGACAGGGGGCGCGGGTGGCTACACCTTC. Translation gives CASSRGTGGAGGYTF.

V and J are TRBV27 and TRBJ1-5, with 7 bases aligning to TRBD1. The trim removed 4 bases at V and 1 base at J, leaving 10 bases unmatched. Germline V gives CDR1 MNHEY, CDR2 SMNVEV (reference sequence). There are 17 residues in the CDR3. The CDR3 nucleotides read TGTGCCAGCAGTTCCACCTCTACAGGGGTGAGCAATCAGCCCCAGCATTTT. Encoded protein: CASSSTSTGVSNQPQHF.

The rearrangement joins TRBV27 to TRBJ2-1; TRBD1 is a possible D gene (6 bases). This CDR3 is 16 amino acids long. Germline-derived CDR1 and CDR2 are MNHEY and SMNVEV (reference sequence). V was pared by 6 bases and J by 2 bases, with 17 bases between. The CDR3 protein is CASRVRGSGTYNEQFF. As DNA, the CDR3 is TGTGCCAGCAGAGTCAGGGGTAGTGGGACCTACAATGAGCAGTTCTTC.

The rearrangement joins TRBV27 to TRBJ2-5, with 7 positions matching TRBD2. Germline CDR1 reads MNHEY; CDR2 reads SMNVEV (reference sequence). The CDR3 totals 15 residues. The V segment lost 5 bases and the J segment 5 bases; nucleotides outside the gene matches: 11. CDR3 sequence (DNA): TGTGCCAGCAGTCCCCTAGCGGAGGTGTGGGAGACCCAGTACTTC. The encoded protein is CASSPLAEVWETQYF.